The clone carrying this T cell receptor beta chain has a handful of counts. Its antigen is as yet unknown. The sample originates from a study of cytomegalovirus exposure and HLA in healthy donors. Findings and caveats of the study: Later on, an analysis tied 18,000 or so TCR beta sequences to HLA alleles at 0.05 false discovery rate. Some V segments, TRBV6-2 and TRBV6-3 among them, were indistinguishable and were therefore excluded. Under in vitro conditions, a few CMV-associated chains were confirmed as specific for CMV antigens. Investigators reported 150 to 200 TCR beta chains as tied to cytomegalovirus.

The CDR3 has 17 residues. V was trimmed by 0 bases and J by 0 bases, leaving 15 bases between them. Per the germline V gene, CDR1 is MGHRA and CDR2 is YSYEKL. Both 60 Vbeta primers and 13 Jbeta primers went into the PCR. Using immunoSEQ multiplex PCR, the repertoire was profiled, and TCRdb retains in-frame clones only, with some absent. Counted here are 60,000 to 70,000 clones, approximately 71% occurring once; the ten biggest clones make up more than 20%. This sequence originates from a man in his forties or fifties in good health and CMV-seropositive. Input material: PBMCs. The V and J genes are TRBV4-1 and TRBJ2-7; D call uncertain. The CDR3 bases are TGCGCCAGCAGCCAAGAGAGTACTGGCTGGAGCTCCTACGAGCAGTACTTC. This sequence encodes CASSQESTGWSSYEQYF.